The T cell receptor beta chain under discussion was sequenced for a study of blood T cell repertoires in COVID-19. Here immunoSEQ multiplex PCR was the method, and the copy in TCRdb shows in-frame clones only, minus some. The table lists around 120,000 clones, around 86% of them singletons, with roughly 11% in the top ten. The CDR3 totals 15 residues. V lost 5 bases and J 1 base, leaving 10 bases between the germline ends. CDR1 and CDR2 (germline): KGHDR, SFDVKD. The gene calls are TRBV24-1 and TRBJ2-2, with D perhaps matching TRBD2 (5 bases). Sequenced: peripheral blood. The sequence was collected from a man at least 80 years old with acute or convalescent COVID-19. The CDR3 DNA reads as TGTGCCACCAGTGCCACCCGGGGGAACACCGGGGAGCTGTTTTTT. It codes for CATSATRGNTGELFF.